Following are 24 T cell receptor beta chains from one sample sequenced in a study of Graves' ophthalmopathy and Graves' hyperthyroidism. As the template, RNA transcripts were used to amplify TCR beta CDR3 regions. A first-round RT-PCR used HTBI primers, followed by a second-round multiplex PCR. TCRdb reprocessed the multiplex PCR reads with MiXCR, giving one entry per CDR3 protein. The sample lists 740,000 or so distinct CDR3 sequences; roughly 40% were seen once. Source material: peripheral blood. These receptors all come from an adult man with Graves' ophthalmopathy.

This clonotype has only a few counts. This rearrangement joins TRBV9 to TRBJ2-2; either TRBD1 or TRBD2 may fit D (5 bases each). The CDR3 totals 14 residues. Trimming left V 6 bases short and J 2 bases short, with 11 bases between. The germline V gene encodes CDR1 SGDLS and CDR2 YYNGEE. CDR3 sequence (DNA): TGTGCCAGCACCCCGGGGACCAACACCGGGGAGCTGTTTTTT. It is translated as CASTPGTNTGELFF.

This clonotype was detected ten times or more. This chain links TRBV5-8 with TRBJ1-1; a possible D gene is TRBD1 (5 bases). CDR3 length: 13 residues. Germline CDR1 reads SGHTS; CDR2 reads YDEGEE. The germline V and J ends were trimmed by 3 bases and 11 bases, with 17 bases remaining between them. The CDR3 region is CASSWDGRQVAFF. As DNA, the CDR3 is TGTGCCAGCAGCTGGGACGGACGACAAGTGGCTTTCTTT.

This clonotype was counted between two and nine times. The chain uses TRBV25-1 and TRBJ1-1; 10 bases are shared with TRBD1. The germline V gene has CDR1 MGHDK and CDR2 SYGVNS. This CDR3 contains 15 residues. V was pared by 7 bases and J by 5 bases, with 10 bases of the junction left unmatched. Here the CDR3 reads CASNRDRGWKTEAFF. The CDR3 DNA reads TGTGCCAGCAACCGGGACAGGGGTTGGAAAACTGAAGCTTTCTTT.

This chain joins TRBV25-1 and TRBJ1-1; TRBD1 matches 9 bases. The CDR3 length is 14 residues. The V and J ends lost 5 bases and 5 bases, in that order; junction bases with no gene match: 6. Germline V CDR1 and CDR2: MGHDK, SYGVNS. The CDR3 reads CASSMGQGITEAFF. In DNA form, the CDR3 reads TGTGCCAGCAGTATGGGACAGGGTATAACTGAAGCTTTCTTT.

CDR3 in amino acids: CASRPYEQYF. In DNA, the CDR3 is TGTGCCAGCCGTCCCTACGAGCAGTACTTC. The chain is built from TRBV6-5 and TRBJ2-7; D gene uncertain. This CDR3 spans 10 amino acids. Between the trimmed V and J ends, which lost 8 bases and 2 bases, there was a span of 4 bases. In germline, CDR1 is MNHEY, CDR2 SVGAGI.

This chain links TRBV29-1 with TRBJ2-6, with D perhaps matching TRBD2 (7 bases). Trimming left V 6 bases short and J 4 bases short, with 22 bases between. The germline CDR1 and CDR2 sequences are SQVTM and ANQGSEA. The CDR3 extends over 17 amino acids. The CDR3 DNA follows: TGCAGCGTAGAGGTCGGAGGGGGGGCGTCCGGGGCCAACGTCCTGACTTTC. This translates into CSVEVGGGASGANVLTF.

The chain has TRBV7-2 and TRBJ1-1; maybe TRBD1 (6 bases). Trimming removed 5 bases at V and 7 bases at J, with 14 bases between. The CDR3 runs to 13 residues. Germline-derived CDR1 and CDR2 are SGHTA and FQGNSA. The CDR3 DNA follows: TGTGCCAGCAGCGTAGGGGGATCGGGTGAAGCTTTCTTT. Protein product: CASSVGGSGEAFF.

In the case of this clonotype: A read error may produce the germline difference seen at one junction end. The rearrangement uses TRBV29-1 and TRBJ2-5, with D possibly TRBD2 on 5 matching bases. Germline V lookup: CDR1 SQVTM, CDR2 ANQGSEA. CDR3 length: 12 residues. The CDR3 nucleotides read TGCAGCGTCGAAGGGAGTAGTGAGACCCAGTACTTC. It is translated as CSVEGSSETQYF.

This clonotype occurred a few times. This chain connects TRBV9 to TRBJ2-5; D is ambiguous. The V and J ends lost 0 bases and 3 bases respectively, with 9 bases between them. Per the germline V gene, CDR1 is SGDLS and CDR2 is YYNGEE. The CDR3 totals 14 residues. CDR3 protein: CASSVDGLEETQYF. The CDR3 coding sequence is TGTGCCAGCAGCGTAGACGGCCTCGAAGAGACCCAGTACTTC.

The CDR3: CASSYLGEHNQPQHF. The CDR3 nucleotides read TGTGCCAGCAGTTATCTCGGGGAACACAATCAGCCCCAGCATTTT. This sequence joins TRBV2 and TRBJ1-5, with D uncertain. The V gene lost 5 bases and the J gene lost 3 bases, with 14 bases spanning the gap. CDR1 and CDR2 from the germline V gene are SNHLY and FYNNEI. CDR3 length equals 15 residues.

Worth noting for this clonotype: One base away lies a much larger clone, so this may be a sequencing read error. The J gene is TRBJ2-7, the V gene TRBV29-1, with unresolved D. CDR1 is SQVTM, CDR2 ANQGSEA, per germline. V lost 7 bases to trimming and J lost 7 bases, with 14 bases between them. The CDR3 extends over 11 amino acids. The CDR3 DNA sequence: TGCAGCGCGCGCATGCCTCGGGAGCAGTACTTC. This encodes CSARMPREQYF.

Of note for this clonotype: The junction does not match germline at one end; this may be a read error. The chain carries TRBV29-1 and TRBJ2-6; D may be TRBD1 (5 bases). The CDR3 consists of 12 residues. The germline gives CDR1 SQVTM, CDR2 ANQGSEA. Here the CDR3 reads CSVKGSEGTEAF. Here the CDR3 DNA reads TGCAGCGTTAAGGGGTCTGAAGGTACTGAAGCTTTC.

This clonotype showed up just once. The chain recombines TRBV10-3 with TRBJ2-6, with 9 bases identical to TRBD2. The CDR3 consists of 15 residues. Looked up from germline, CDR1 is ENHRY and CDR2 is SYGVKD. V lost 6 bases and J lost 11; bases outside the gene matches: 11. This CDR3 is CAISDDKGLADVLTF. CDR3 coding DNA: TGTGCCATCAGCGACGATAAGGGACTAGCTGACGTCCTGACTTTC.

Details on this clonotype: This may come from a read error, since a much larger clone is one base off. DNA for the CDR3: TGTGCCAGCAACGCGGACAGGGACGACTTC. Its translation is CASNADRDDF. The rearrangement joins TRBV7-9 to TRBJ2-5, with 8 positions matching TRBD1. The CDR3 has 10 amino acids. Germline values: CDR1 SEHNR, CDR2 FQNEAQ (reference sequence).

This clonotype was recorded many times. The gene calls are TRBV20-1 and TRBJ2-7; D unclear. The CDR3 is 11 residues long. The ends were cut back, 1 base at V and 4 bases at J, with 5 bases in the middle. The germline V gene encodes CDR1 DFQATT and CDR2 SNEGSKA (reference sequence). The CDR3 sequence: CSARGIYEQYF. The CDR3 bases are TGCAGTGCTAGAGGGATATACGAGCAGTACTTC.

This rearrangement joins TRBV11-1 to TRBJ1-1; 7 bases are a match to TRBD1. V lost 5 bases to trimming and J lost 8 bases; unmatched junction nucleotides: 11. This CDR3 has 14 amino acids. Germline V gene lookup returns CDR1 SGHAT and CDR2 FQDESV (reference sequence). This chain's CDR3 is CASSRDSRTGEAFF. The CDR3 nucleotides read TGTGCCAGCAGCCGGGACAGCCGAACGGGAGAAGCTTTCTTT.

In its sample, this clonotype was seen many times. This rearrangement joins TRBV10-3 to TRBJ2-2, with D maybe TRBD1 (6 bases). The germline V gene has CDR1 ENHRY and CDR2 SYGVKD. The CDR3 length is 13 residues. V lost 7 bases and J 4 bases, leaving 10 bases between the germline ends. CDR3 in DNA: TGTGCCATCATGACAGGAACCACCGGGGAGCTGTTTTTT. It is translated as CAIMTGTTGELFF.

This clonotype appeared a few times. This CDR3 reads CASIPSQGGLTEAFF. The DNA for the CDR3 is TGTGCCAGCATTCCTTCCCAGGGGGGCCTCACTGAAGCTTTCTTT. V gene TRBV7-9 combines with J gene TRBJ1-1; 7 nucleotides align to TRBD1. The CDR3 consists of 15 residues. J lost 4 bases, V lost 7 bases, and 12 bases had no gene match. From germline, CDR1 is SEHNR and CDR2 FQNEAQ (reference sequence). Filled out from reference TRBV7-9 and TRBJ1-1, the complete variable domain reads DTGVSQNPRHKITKRGQNVTFRCDPISEHNRLYWYRQTLGQGPEFLTYFQNEAQLEKSRLLSDRFSAERPKGSFSTLEIQRTEQGDSAMYLCASIPSQGGLTEAFFGQGTRLTVV.

Note on this clonotype: This could be a read error, since a much larger clone is one nucleotide away. CDR3 in amino acids: CASSEEGSGSYEQYF. Here the CDR3 DNA reads TGTGCCAGCAGCGAAGAGGGCAGCGGATCCTACGAGCAGTACTTC. J is TRBJ2-7 and V is TRBV7-9; tentative D call: TRBD2 (5 bases). Germline CDR1 SEHNR, CDR2 FQNEAQ (reference sequence). V was pared by 5 bases and J by 1 base, with 15 bases between. The CDR3 sequence is 15 residues long.

The genes are TRBV15 and TRBJ1-2, with unresolved D. Trimming removed 3 bases at V and 6 bases at J, with 8 bases between. Germline assignment: CDR1 LNHNV and CDR2 YYDKDF (reference sequence). The CDR3 spans 12 residues. CDR3 protein: CATSSEPDGYTF. CDR3 nucleotide sequence: TGTGCCACCAGCAGCGAGCCGGATGGCTACACCTTC.

The chain couples TRBV4-1 to TRBJ2-7, with 9 bases aligning to TRBD1. Germline-derived CDR1 and CDR2 are MGHRA and YSYEKL. The J segment lost 0 bases and the V segment lost 3 bases, leaving 3 bases of the junction unmatched. This CDR3 contains 15 residues. The DNA of the CDR3 is TGCGCCAGCAGCCACCGGGACAGGGTCTCCTACGAGCAGTACTTC. Translated: CASSHRDRVSYEQYF.

CDR3 DNA sequence: TGTGCCAGCAGTGCTAGACCTTCCGACGGGGAGGAAAAACTGTTTTTT. It specifies CASSARPSDGEEKLFF. The chain couples TRBV11-2 to TRBJ1-4; D remains unclear. The CDR3 has 16 residues. Between the trimmed V and J ends, which lost 6 bases and 8 bases, there was a span of 22 bases. The germline V gene encodes CDR1 SGHAT and CDR2 FQNNGV.

The J gene is TRBJ2-7, the V gene TRBV5-1; 7 bases align to TRBD2. Trimming took 0 bases from V and 3 from J; bases not matched to a gene: 15. Germline values: CDR1 SGHRS, CDR2 YFSETQ. There are 18 residues in the CDR3. The CDR3 region is CASSLVPAGSTGDYEQYF. The DNA for the CDR3 is TGCGCCAGCAGCTTGGTTCCAGCGGGAAGCACCGGGGACTACGAGCAGTACTTC.

The chain uses TRBV20-1 and TRBJ1-5; 7 bases are a match to TRBD1. The V gene end was trimmed by 6 bases and the J gene end by 7 bases; junction bases not matched to a gene: 12. From germline, CDR1 is DFQATT and CDR2 SNEGSKA (reference sequence). CDR3 length equals 14 residues. The CDR3 DNA follows: TGCAGTGCCACCCATGACAGGGCTGGCCAGCCCCAGCATTTT. This sequence encodes CSATHDRAGQPQHF.